These 17 T cell receptor beta chains were sequenced from one sample in a study of blood T cell repertoires in COVID-19. Data came from immunoSEQ multiplex PCR; TCRdb stores just in-frame clones and leaves some out. The table lists under 200,000 clones, around nine tenths of them singletons, with 10% in the top ten. Sequencing was carried out using peripheral blood. These receptors were obtained from a woman between 65 and 79 years old with COVID-19, enrolled during active disease.

The chain joins TRBV4-1 to TRBJ1-2, with 9 nucleotides matching TRBD1. J was trimmed by 10 bases and V by 4 bases; bases with no gene match: 7. This CDR3 spans 13 amino acids. CDR1 is MGHRA and CDR2 is YSYEKL in the germline V gene. The CDR3 loop is CASSLTRQGVYTF. The DNA for the CDR3 is TGCGCCAGCAGCCTAACGAGACAGGGGGTCTACACCTTC.

The chain is built from TRBV6-5 and TRBJ2-2; tentative D call: TRBD1 (5 bases). The ends were cut back, 6 bases at V and 4 bases at J, with 6 bases in the middle. Per germline, CDR1 MNHEY and CDR2 SVGAGI. The CDR3 extends over 12 amino acids. The CDR3 coding sequence is TGTGCCAGCAGAGGGGCCACCGGGGAGCTGTTTTTT. Translating gives CASRGATGELFF.

The J gene is TRBJ1-2, the V gene TRBV5-6; D unresolved. CDR1 and CDR2 from the germline V gene are SGHDT and YYEEEE. V gave up 0 bases and J gave up 8 bases, with 5 bases separating them. The CDR3 contains 11 residues. The CDR3 DNA reads TGTGCCAGCAGCTTGGCCTACGGCTACACCTTC. Translation: CASSLAYGYTF.

This rearrangement joins TRBV5-1 to TRBJ2-5; D might be TRBD2 (6 bases). CDR1 is SGHRS, CDR2 YFSETQ, per germline. V lost 3 bases, J lost 2 bases, and 11 bases lay in between. The CDR3 length is 14 residues. CDR3 DNA: TGCGCCAGCAGCTCGGGGGACTCACAAGAGACCCAGTACTTC. The encoded protein is CASSSGDSQETQYF.

This rearrangement joins TRBV7-2 to TRBJ1-1, with 8 positions matching TRBD1. Per the germline V gene, CDR1 is SGHTA and CDR2 is FQGNSA. Germline trimming cut 4 bases from V and 4 bases from J; bases unmatched to any gene: 5. This CDR3 has 14 amino acids. CDR3 region: CASSWRTGITEAFF. Here the CDR3 DNA reads TGTGCCAGCAGCTGGCGGACAGGGATCACTGAAGCTTTCTTT. Full variable domain (rest looked up from reference TRBV7-2 and TRBJ1-1): GAGVSQSPSNKVTEKGKDVELRCDPISGHTALYWYRQSLGQGLEFLIYFQGNSAPDKSGLPSDRFSAERTGGSVSTLTIQRTQQEDSAVYLCASSWRTGITEAFFGQGTRLTVV.

The chain recombines TRBV28 with TRBJ1-5; D is uncertain. CDR1 and CDR2 from the germline V gene are MDHEN and SYDVKM. The ends were cut back, 2 bases at V and 7 bases at J, with 6 bases in the middle. The CDR3 covers 12 residues. The CDR3 protein is CASSLAGQPQHF. The CDR3 nucleotides are TGTGCCAGCAGTTTAGCAGGCCAGCCCCAGCATTTT.

The chain has TRBV5-5 and TRBJ1-2; maybe TRBD1 (6 bases). CDR3 size: 17 residues. Trimming shortened V by 3 bases and J by 2 bases, and 20 bases separated the two germline ends. Germline CDR1 is SGHKS and CDR2 is YYEKEE (reference sequence). DNA of the CDR3: TGTGCCAGCAGCTCACGACCGAGGGGGGGAGGAAACTATGGCTACACCTTC. Translating it yields CASSSRPRGGGNYGYTF.

The chain carries TRBV28 and TRBJ2-7; 7 bases match TRBD2. The germline V gene encodes CDR1 MDHEN and CDR2 SYDVKM. The CDR3 loop spans 16 amino acids. The V and J ends lost 6 bases and 0 bases, in that order; junction bases with no gene match: 11. The CDR3 here is CASSLPGAGVSYEQYF. CDR3 coding DNA: TGTGCCAGCAGCCTCCCTGGCGCGGGGGTCTCCTACGAGCAGTACTTC.

This sequence joins TRBV9 and TRBJ1-6; 7 bases are a match to TRBD1. The V and J ends lost 3 bases and 4 bases, in that order; junction bases with no gene match: 10. The CDR3 has 17 residues. Looked up from germline, CDR1 is SGDLS and CDR2 is YYNGEE. The CDR3 DNA reads as TGTGCCAGCAGCGCCCCGAGACAGGGCAGGTATAATTCACCCCTCCACTTT. Its translation is CASSAPRQGRYNSPLHF.

In DNA form, the CDR3 reads TGCGCCAGCAGCTTGACAGCGAACACCGGGGAGCTGTTTTTT. It is translated as CASSLTANTGELFF. The rearrangement links TRBV5-1 to TRBJ2-2, with D unclear. V shed 1 base and J shed 0 bases, with 4 bases lying between them. Germline-derived CDR1 and CDR2 are SGHRS and YFSETQ. This CDR3 region has 14 residues.

The chain joins TRBV27 to TRBJ2-7; 7 bases match TRBD1. The CDR3 spans 18 residues. The V gene end was trimmed by 6 bases and the J gene end by 2 bases; junction bases not matched to a gene: 19. Germline loops: CDR1 MNHEY, CDR2 SMNVEV (reference sequence). The CDR3 reads CASRPGSQGLNIPYEQYF. The CDR3 DNA reads as TGTGCCAGCAGGCCGGGGTCACAGGGGCTTAATATCCCCTACGAGCAGTACTTC.

This chain links TRBV5-1 with TRBJ2-5; D is possibly TRBD2 (5 bases). Germline-derived CDR1 and CDR2 are SGHRS and YFSETQ. The CDR3 runs to 14 residues. The germline V and J ends were trimmed by 0 bases and 3 bases, with 9 bases remaining between them. The CDR3 reads CASSLDTGKETQYF. In DNA form, the CDR3 reads TGCGCCAGCAGCTTGGACACGGGGAAAGAGACCCAGTACTTC.

This chain joins TRBV27 and TRBJ2-2; D is uncertain. Germline values: CDR1 MNHEY, CDR2 SMNVEV (reference sequence). This CDR3 contains 12 residues. The V gene lost 7 bases and the J gene lost 5 bases, with 8 bases spanning the gap. The CDR3 spells CASTRSTGELFF. The CDR3, as DNA: TGTGCCAGCACGAGGTCAACCGGGGAGCTGTTTTTT.

This clone was recorded once. The genes are TRBV28 and TRBJ1-5, with a weak D call TRBD1 (5 bases). The CDR3 is made up of 17 amino acids. V gave up 2 bases and J gave up 3 bases, with 17 bases separating them. Looked up from germline, CDR1 is MDHEN and CDR2 is SYDVKM. The CDR3 DNA follows: TGTGCCAGCAGTTTAAGCCTCGGGCGGGACCACAATCAGCCCCAGCATTTT. Protein product: CASSLSLGRDHNQPQHF.

This chain connects TRBV6-5 to TRBJ2-5, with D possibly TRBD1 on 6 matching bases. CDR1 is MNHEY, CDR2 SVGAGI, per germline. Trimming left V 4 bases short and J 5 bases short, with 14 bases between. This CDR3 spans 14 amino acids. The CDR3 sequence is CASSFQGRPETQYF. In nucleotides, the CDR3 is TGTGCCAGCAGTTTTCAGGGGCGCCCCGAGACCCAGTACTTC.

The rearrangement links TRBV19 to TRBJ2-5; possibly TRBD2 for D (7 bases). The V gene lost 4 bases and the J gene lost 5 bases, with 14 bases spanning the gap. Germline CDR1 LNHDA, CDR2 SQIVND (reference sequence). The length of the CDR3 is 14 residues. This CDR3 is CASSTRGGSETQYF. CDR3 sequence (DNA): TGTGCCAGTAGTACGAGGGGGGGCAGTGAGACCCAGTACTTC.

The chain has TRBV7-2 and TRBJ1-4, with D perhaps TRBD1 (6 bases). V was shortened by 5 bases and J by 7 bases, with 17 bases between the two germline ends. Germline V lookup: CDR1 SGHTA, CDR2 FQGNSA. The CDR3 is made up of 15 amino acids. CDR3: CASSRGGGWGEKLFF. In nucleotides, the CDR3 is TGTGCCAGCAGCCGGGGGGGCGGCTGGGGTGAAAAACTGTTTTTT.